This TCR beta chain originates from a study of blood T cell repertoires in COVID-19. Source study methods: Reference gene primer amplification in the assay estimated nucleated cell counts. Libraries were prepared by immunoSEQ multiplex PCR; TCRdb keeps only in-frame clonotypes and omits some of them. Clone size and V and J calls were adopted from that table, with D and trimming inferred from the DNA. The sample yields about 120,000 clones, approximately 90% seen once. V dropped 1 base and J dropped 3 bases, with 13 bases sitting between them. The CDR3 covers 15 residues. Germline CDR1 SSHAT, CDR2 FNYEAQ (reference sequence).

V and J are TRBV7-7 and TRBJ2-7; D ambiguous. The source of this sequence is a man aged 50-60 years with acute or convalescent COVID-19. The material sequenced was peripheral blood. CDR3: CASSLGSSRHYEQYF. CDR3 coding DNA: TGTGCCAGCAGCTTAGGTTCCTCTCGACACTACGAGCAGTACTTC.